This T cell receptor (beta chain) was identified in a study of blood T cells in healthy people across ages. The overall study: In model experiments, template switching was able to capture about one barcoded beta molecule for every two T cells that were present. Study-wide points: Older age went with lower TCR beta diversity per million T cells, in a roughly linear way.

On this clonotype: What it recognizes is unknown.

For the second PCR, which ran for about 6 to 11 cycles, a sample-barcoded 5' primer and a J-beta primer mix were used. Each of the samples gave a minimum of 2.5 million paired-end reads that contained CDR3. A single record per CDR3 protein comes from TCRdb applying MiXCR to the 5' RACE reads. The sample has 950,000 to 1,200,000 distinct CDR3 sequences; 35% to 40% are singletons. This CDR3 is 12 amino acids long. From germline, CDR1 is MNHEY and CDR2 SMNVEV (reference sequence). V lost 6 bases, J lost 6 bases, and 11 bases lay in between. The TCR originated in a man aged 18 to 30 in good health. The sequencing sample was made of blood. This chain links TRBV27 with TRBJ1-2; the D gene is possibly TRBD1 (5 bases). DNA for the CDR3: TGTGCCAGCAGGTCAGGGTGGGATGGCTACACCTTC. Its protein is CASRSGWDGYTF.